This entry lists 15 T cell receptor beta chains sequenced from one sample in a study of post-analysis software for immune sequencing data. General study points: Five TRBV segments were significantly more frequent in patients than in controls. TRBV5-6, TRBV5-1 and TRBV20-1 were among these segments.

Libraries were made from TCR beta cDNA, and they carried unique molecular identifiers. A single record per CDR3 protein comes from TCRdb applying MiXCR to the PCR reads. This repertoire shows more than 450,000 distinct CDR3 sequences, about 44% found once; its top ten account for roughly 1.8%. For these TCRs, the target antigens are not known. The specimen was blood. These receptors all come from a girl between 10 and 17 years old with multiple sclerosis.

The rearrangement links TRBV20-1 to TRBJ2-1; D is uncertain. CDR3 length: 15 residues. The germline gives CDR1 DFQATT, CDR2 SNEGSKA (reference sequence). The V end lost 2 bases, the J end lost 8 bases, and 19 bases lay between the germline ends. For the CDR3, the DNA is TGCAGTGCTAGATCGATAGGAATCGACAATCATGAGCAGTTCTTC. Translated, it gives CSARSIGIDNHEQFF.

The J gene is TRBJ1-1, the V gene TRBV25-1; 9 bases are a match to TRBD1. V trimming: 10 bases; J trimming: 7 bases; junction bases outside the gene matches: 13. The CDR3 contains 14 residues. Germline V gene data show CDR1 as MGHDK and CDR2 as SYGVNS. CDR3 amino acids: CATTWGQGDSEAFF. In nucleotides, the CDR3 is TGTGCCACCACGTGGGGACAGGGTGATAGTGAAGCTTTCTTT.

The CDR3 reads CASKEDRGNEQFF. CDR3 DNA: TGTGCCAGCAAAGAAGACAGGGGAAATGAGCAGTTCTTC. This sequence joins TRBV6-4 and TRBJ2-1, with TRBD1 matching 8 bases. CDR1 is MRHNA and CDR2 is SNTAGT in the germline V gene. V shed 7 bases, J shed 7 bases, and the junction held 6 bases outside the gene matches. The CDR3 contains 13 residues.

The chain couples TRBV24-1 to TRBJ1-5; D unclear. This CDR3 has 11 residues. V lost 12 bases and J lost 5, with 10 bases in between. CDR1 is KGHDR, CDR2 SFDVKD, per germline. DNA for the CDR3: TGTGCCCCTGAAATTTATCAGCCCCAGCATTTT. Its protein is CAPEIYQPQHF.

The chain joins TRBV29-1 to TRBJ1-1; D not certain. The CDR3 loop spans 14 amino acids. CDR1 and CDR2 from the germline V gene are SQVTM and ANQGSEA. Trimming shortened V by 4 bases and J by 1 base, and 13 bases separated the two germline ends. Here the CDR3 reads CSVGTPWGNTEAFF. CDR3 DNA sequence: TGCAGCGTTGGGACGCCCTGGGGGAACACTGAAGCTTTCTTT.

This rearrangement joins TRBV2 to TRBJ2-1; 10 bases agree with TRBD2. Germline CDR1 and CDR2: SNHLY and FYNNEI. Germline trimming cut 6 bases from V and 3 bases from J; bases unmatched to any gene: 5. This CDR3 spans 15 amino acids. The CDR3 bases are TGTGCCAGCAGAGCGGGGGGGCTGTTCTACAATGAGCAGTTCTTC. Protein sequence: CASRAGGLFYNEQFF.

This clonotype has more than one count but fewer than ten. The chain couples TRBV5-1 to TRBJ2-7; maybe TRBD2 (5 bases). CDR3 length: 15 amino acids. Deletions cut 0 bases from V and 0 bases from J, with 10 bases between. The V gene's germline CDR1 is SGHRS and CDR2 YFSETQ. CDR3 region: CASSLAGESSYEQYF. CDR3 coding DNA: TGCGCCAGCAGCTTGGCCGGGGAGAGCTCCTACGAGCAGTACTTC.

The V call is TRBV5-1, the J call TRBJ2-2, with 9 bases matching TRBD1. The CDR3 loop spans 15 amino acids. CDR1 is SGHRS and CDR2 is YFSETQ in the germline V gene. J gave up 3 bases and V 2 bases, and 2 bases lay outside the gene matches. CDR3 sequence: CASSFRQGDTGELFF. DNA for the CDR3: TGCGCCAGCAGCTTTAGACAGGGGGACACCGGGGAGCTGTTTTTT.

The rearrangement links TRBV20-1 to TRBJ2-5; 7 bases match TRBD1. Per the germline V gene, CDR1 is DFQATT and CDR2 is SNEGSKA (reference sequence). CDR3 length equals 15 residues. Trimming took 3 bases from V and 4 from J; bases not matched to a gene: 11. In DNA, the CDR3 is TGCAGTGCTAGCATAGACTCCGGGACAGTAGAGACCCAGTACTTC. This gives the protein CSASIDSGTVETQYF.

This clonotype was observed at least ten times. A junction boundary mismatches the germline segment, possibly from a read error. The rearrangement links TRBV5-1 to TRBJ2-3, with 8 bases aligning to TRBD2. The CDR3 runs to 16 residues. Germline V gives CDR1 SGHRS, CDR2 YFSETQ. In DNA form, the CDR3 reads TGTGCCAGCAGCTTGGGGCTAGCGGGCAGCACAGATACGCAGTATTTT. Translated, it gives CASSLGLAGSTDTQYF.

This chain joins TRBV28 and TRBJ1-2; 10 positions agree with TRBD1. J gave up 7 bases and V 7 bases, and 9 bases lay outside the gene matches. In germline, CDR1 is MDHEN, CDR2 SYDVKM. This CDR3 has 14 amino acids. CDR3 DNA sequence: TGTGCCAGCAACTCGGGGGACAGGGGTTTTGGCTACACCTTC. As protein: CASNSGDRGFGYTF.

The V call is TRBV5-1, the J call TRBJ2-5; 10 bases are a match to TRBD2. Gene TRBJ2-7 matches the end of the DNA better, so the J call may be wrong. CDR3 length equals 17 residues. Germline loops: CDR1 SGHRS, CDR2 YFSETQ. This CDR3 is CASSWAPPASGSYEQYF. In DNA form, the CDR3 reads TGCGCCAGCAGCTGGGCCCCCCCCGCTAGCGGGAGCTACGAGCAGTACTTC.

The gene calls are TRBV20-1 and TRBJ1-1; D uncertain. Deletions cut 1 base from V and 4 bases from J, with 13 bases between. CDR3 length: 14 amino acids. Germline V gives CDR1 DFQATT, CDR2 SNEGSKA (reference sequence). Written as DNA, the CDR3 is TGCAGTGCTAGAGGCGTGACGGAGGTCACTGAAGCTTTCTTT. Translated, it gives CSARGVTEVTEAFF.

The genes are TRBV27 and TRBJ2-1, with D hard to call. The CDR3 consists of 15 residues. CDR1 MNHEY and CDR2 SMNVEV come from the germline V gene (reference sequence). Between the trimmed V and J ends, which lost 3 bases and 2 bases, there was a span of 11 bases. The CDR3 sequence is CASSFILRTYNEQFF. The CDR3, as DNA: TGTGCCAGCAGTTTTATCCTAAGGACCTACAATGAGCAGTTCTTC.

This chain joins TRBV4-2 and TRBJ1-4; a possible D gene is TRBD1 (6 bases). Germline CDR1 LGHNA, CDR2 YNFKEQ. V gave up 9 bases and J gave up 3 bases, with 11 bases separating them. CDR3 length: 13 residues. The chain's CDR3 is CASLGAPNEKLFF. CDR3 in DNA: TGTGCCAGTCTGGGGGCGCCTAATGAAAAACTGTTTTTT.